This T cell receptor (beta chain) was identified during a study of OX40 agonist ivuxolimab in advanced cancers. A few counts support this clone. Deletions cut 7 bases from V and 3 bases from J, with 19 bases between. Germline V gives CDR1 LNHDA, CDR2 SQIVND (reference sequence). CDR3 length equals 15 residues. Sequencing used immunoSEQ multiplex PCR; TCRdb keeps in-frame clones, though not all of them. The repertoire has 65,000 to 95,000 clones, 80% to 90% of them found once; the top ten carry more than 8%. This sequence was found in an adult with an advanced solid tumor such as melanoma, head and neck, liver or kidney cancer. This specimen was CD4+ or CD8+ T cells sorted from blood, taken in a trial of the OX40 agonist ivuxolimab. The chain joins TRBV19 to TRBJ2-7; either TRBD1 or TRBD2 may supply D (6 bases each). The CDR3 nucleotides read TGTGCCAGTACCCCGGGACGGGGGCCTTACTACGAGCAGTACTTC. The encoded protein is CASTPGRGPYYEQYF.